Following are 2 T cell receptor beta chains from one sample sequenced in a study of T cell responses to AZD1222 COVID-19 vaccine. Measured with immunoSEQ multiplex PCR; TCRdb has only the in-frame clones, and not every one. The sample contains about 160,000 clones, roughly nine tenths of which appear only once. The source material was peripheral blood, sampled 28 days after the second AZD1222 dose. These receptors were obtained from an adult who received the AZD1222 COVID-19 vaccine.

This clone was detected once. The CDR3 here is CASSQEGLAGGTDTQYF. The CDR3, as DNA: TGCGCCAGCAGCCAAGAAGGACTAGCGGGGGGGACAGATACGCAGTATTTT. The chain couples TRBV4-1 to TRBJ2-3, with 15 nucleotides matching TRBD2. V shed 0 bases, J shed 3 bases, and the junction held 1 base outside the gene matches. The CDR3 has 17 amino acids. CDR1 is MGHRA, CDR2 YSYEKL, per germline.

V and J are TRBV30 and TRBJ2-2; 9 nucleotides match TRBD1. Per germline, CDR1 GTSNPN and CDR2 SVGIG (reference sequence). The CDR3 contains 15 residues. After removal of 4 bases from V and 3 bases from J, the junction contained 6 bases not matched to a gene. CDR3 bases: TGTGCCTGGACTGGGGACAGGGTTTACACCGGGGAGCTGTTTTTT. Translation gives CAWTGDRVYTGELFF.